What follows are 27 T cell receptor beta chains derived from one specimen sequenced in a study of Ad26.COV2.S vaccination and SARS-CoV-2 variants. The treatment is: roughly 18 received Ad26.COV2.S at low or high dose, single or two shots; 5 received placebo; per-sample allocation not given. The study sampled participants on day 63 after the first vaccine or placebo injection. The protocol was immunoSEQ multiplex PCR, while the TCRdb copy is restricted to in-frame clones and leaves out a portion. Counted here are 330,000 or so clones, roughly 90% occurring once; the ten biggest clones make up 4.5% to 5.5%. This material consisted of peripheral blood, taken in a trial of Ad26.COV2.S vaccine versus placebo. These receptors were taken from a person aged 18 to 65 who received the Ad26.COV2.S COVID-19 vaccine or a placebo.

The J gene is TRBJ2-3, the V gene TRBV30; the D gene is possibly TRBD2 (6 bases). The CDR3 runs 15 residues. Trimming pared 6 bases from V and 1 base from J, leaving 17 bases between. In germline, CDR1 is GTSNPN, CDR2 SVGIG (reference sequence). The CDR3: CACNRGGLGTDTQYF. Written as DNA, the CDR3 is TGTGCCTGCAACCGTGGGGGGTTGGGCACAGATACGCAGTATTTT.

The J gene is TRBJ2-7, the V gene TRBV7-9, with 7 positions matching TRBD1. CDR1 is SEHNR and CDR2 is FQNEAQ in the germline V gene (reference sequence). V dropped 4 bases and J dropped 3; count of bases not matched to a gene: 9. CDR3 size: 15 residues. CDR3 region: CASSSTRGTLYEQYF. For the CDR3, the DNA is TGTGCCAGCAGCTCTACCAGGGGGACCCTCTACGAGCAGTACTTC.

The gene calls are TRBV19 and TRBJ1-1; 8 nucleotides line up with TRBD1. This CDR3 comprises 14 residues. With V trimmed by 7 bases and J by 5 bases, 9 bases remained unmatched. Germline lookup yields CDR1 LNHDA and CDR2 SQIVND (reference sequence). Here the CDR3 reads CASTRGQGRTEAFF. As DNA, the CDR3 is TGTGCCAGTACCAGAGGACAGGGTCGGACTGAAGCTTTCTTT.

The CDR3 reads CASSQDRLAGGLDTQYF. The CDR3 nucleotides are TGCGCCAGCAGCCAAGATCGATTAGCGGGAGGGCTAGATACGCAGTATTTT. The gene calls are TRBV4-3 and TRBJ2-3; 11 bases fit TRBD2. With V trimmed by 0 bases and J by 5 bases, 7 bases remained unmatched. Per germline, CDR1 LGHNA and CDR2 YSLEER. This CDR3 is built from 17 residues.

V gene TRBV4-1 combines with J gene TRBJ1-3; D might be TRBD1 (6 bases). Deletions cut 3 bases from V and 1 base from J, with 7 bases between. The CDR3 sequence is 14 residues long. Germline V CDR1 and CDR2: MGHRA, YSYEKL. Written as DNA, the CDR3 is TGCGCCAGCAGCCAGGGGGCGTCTGGAAACACCATATATTTT. Protein product: CASSQGASGNTIYF.

The J gene is TRBJ2-6, the V gene TRBV2, with D unresolved. CDR1 and CDR2 (germline): SNHLY, FYNNEI. The V end lost 4 bases, the J end lost 2 bases, and 15 bases lay between the germline ends. This CDR3 region has 17 residues. CDR3 nucleotides: TGTGCCAGCAGTGTACGAGGCAGACTCACTGGGGCCAACGTCCTGACTTTC. It translates to CASSVRGRLTGANVLTF.

The V and J genes are TRBV19 and TRBJ1-2; D may be TRBD1 (5 bases). The CDR3 has 14 residues. Germline CDR1 and CDR2: LNHDA and SQIVND (reference sequence). V lost 4 bases and J 5 bases, leaving 14 bases between the germline ends. CDR3 loop: CASSNSGQGYGYTF. DNA for the CDR3: TGTGCCAGTAGTAACAGCGGACAAGGTTATGGCTACACCTTC.

The chain's CDR3 is CASSLGGLRDYGYTF. As DNA, the CDR3 is TGCGCCAGCAGCTTGGGGGGGCTAAGGGACTATGGCTACACCTTC. The gene calls are TRBV5-1 and TRBJ1-2; tentatively, D is TRBD1 (6 bases). The CDR3 runs 15 residues. The V gene's germline CDR1 is SGHRS and CDR2 YFSETQ. Trimming removed 0 bases from V and 3 bases from J, with 12 bases in between. The entire variable domain, with the rest obtained from reference TRBV5-1 and TRBJ1-2, is as follows: KAGVTQTPRYLIKTRGQQVTLSCSPISGHRSVSWYQQTPGQGLQFLFEYFSETQRNKGNFPGRFSGRQFSNSRSEMNVSTLELGDSALYLCASSLGGLRDYGYTFGSGTRLTVV.

This chain uses TRBV15 with TRBJ1-1; the D is unclear. In germline, CDR1 is LNHNV, CDR2 YYDKDF (reference sequence). The V end was cut by 1 base, the J end by 4 bases, with 10 bases between. The CDR3 has 14 amino acids. CDR3 DNA: TGTGCCACCAGCAGAGCCTACGAACCCACTGAAGCTTTCTTT. Encoded protein: CATSRAYEPTEAFF.

The genes are TRBV27 and TRBJ2-1; the D gene could be TRBD1 or TRBD2 (6 bases each). CDR1 and CDR2 (germline): MNHEY, SMNVEV (reference sequence). CDR3 length equals 15 residues. Deletions cut 4 bases from V and 3 bases from J, with 13 bases between. For the CDR3, the DNA is TGTGCCAGCAGTTCTGGGGGGCCCTACTACAATGAGCAGTTCTTC. Amino acid sequence: CASSSGGPYYNEQFF.

This chain links TRBV20-1 with TRBJ2-1; weak D call: TRBD2 (5 bases). Trimming removed 6 bases at V and 7 bases at J, with 10 bases between. This CDR3 comprises 11 residues. Germline V CDR1 and CDR2: DFQATT, SNEGSKA (reference sequence). In DNA, the CDR3 is TGCAGTGCCCTAGCAGGAAATGAGCAGTTCTTC. Protein sequence: CSALAGNEQFF.

This clone was recorded once. V and J are TRBV5-6 and TRBJ1-1; perhaps TRBD1 as D (6 bases). The CDR3 runs 13 residues. V was clipped by 7 bases and J by 0 bases, with 10 bases between them. Germline assignment: CDR1 SGHDT and CDR2 YYEEEE. CDR3 protein: CASRTGLNTEAFF. Here the CDR3 DNA reads TGTGCCAGCCGTACAGGGTTGAACACTGAAGCTTTCTTT.

This clone was picked up a small number of times. V is TRBV27 and J is TRBJ1-5; D is unresolved. The ends were cut back, 3 bases at V and 4 bases at J, with 4 bases in the middle. The CDR3 is 12 amino acids. Germline CDR1 MNHEY, CDR2 SMNVEV (reference sequence). CDR3 bases: TGTGCCAGCAGTTTCCAAAATCAGCCCCAGCATTTT. It is translated as CASSFQNQPQHF.

This clone occurred a few times. This chain connects TRBV27 to TRBJ2-7; the D is unclear. Looked up from germline, CDR1 is MNHEY and CDR2 is SMNVEV (reference sequence). This CDR3 comprises 14 residues. V lost 2 bases, J lost 0 bases, and 8 bases lay in between. Written as DNA, the CDR3 is TGTGCCAGCAGTTTAAGTCTCCTCTCCTACGAGCAGTACTTC. Amino acids: CASSLSLLSYEQYF.

This rearrangement joins TRBV19 to TRBJ1-1; D is undetermined. Trimming removed 3 bases at V and 1 base at J, with 12 bases between. This CDR3 region has 15 residues. CDR1 is LNHDA and CDR2 is SQIVND in the germline V gene (reference sequence). CDR3 region: CASSILARTNTEAFF. CDR3 in DNA: TGTGCCAGTAGTATTCTGGCTCGTACGAACACTGAAGCTTTCTTT.

This sequence joins TRBV5-1 and TRBJ1-4, with 10 bases fitting TRBD1. The germline V gene has CDR1 SGHRS and CDR2 YFSETQ. V lost 2 bases to trimming and J lost 4 bases; unmatched junction nucleotides: 8. The length of the CDR3 is 17 residues. CDR3 sequence reads: CASSLGTGAPYNEKLFF. For the CDR3, the DNA is TGCGCCAGCAGCTTAGGGACAGGGGCGCCTTATAATGAAAAACTGTTTTTT.

The chain links TRBV19 to TRBJ2-7, with 10 nucleotides matching TRBD2. V was pared by 7 bases and J by 7 bases, with 7 bases of the junction left unmatched. Germline-derived CDR1 and CDR2 are LNHDA and SQIVND (reference sequence). The CDR3 covers 13 residues. CDR3 bases: TGTGCCAGTAAGAGCGGGGGGGCCAGGGAGCAGTACTTC. Translated, it gives CASKSGGAREQYF.

This chain joins TRBV7-8 and TRBJ1-1, with D maybe TRBD1 (5 bases). Germline CDR1 and CDR2: SGHVS and FQNEAQ. The V end was cut by 8 bases, the J end by 4 bases, with 17 bases between. This CDR3 has 14 residues. This chain's CDR3 is CASSREWVPTEAFF. Here the CDR3 DNA reads TGTGCCAGCTCCAGGGAATGGGTCCCCACTGAAGCTTTCTTT.

The gene calls are TRBV2 and TRBJ1-6; the D gene is possibly TRBD1 (6 bases). Germline CDR1 is SNHLY and CDR2 is FYNNEI. Trimming cost V 5 bases and J 5 bases, with 10 bases left between them. CDR3 length: 14 residues. The CDR3 sequence is CASSLQGNNSPLHF. The CDR3, as DNA: TGTGCCAGCAGTCTCCAGGGGAATAATTCACCCCTCCACTTT.

The chain couples TRBV19 to TRBJ2-3, with TRBD2 matching 7 bases. Germline V CDR1 and CDR2: LNHDA, SQIVND (reference sequence). This CDR3 region has 13 residues. V dropped 10 bases and J dropped 5; count of bases not matched to a gene: 9. In nucleotides, the CDR3 is TGTGCCACGCAGCGGGATCTGTTAGATACGCAGTATTTT. This translates into CATQRDLLDTQYF.

The chain joins TRBV18 to TRBJ1-2; D possibly corresponds to TRBD1 (5 bases). Trimming shortened V by 3 bases and J by 6 bases, and 14 bases separated the two germline ends. CDR3 length: 14 amino acids. Germline CDR1 is KGHSH and CDR2 is LQKENI. The CDR3 nucleotides are TGTGCCAGCTCACCCGAAGGGACGCCTCATGGCTACACCTTC. This sequence encodes CASSPEGTPHGYTF.

The V call is TRBV28, the J call TRBJ2-1; 8 bases fit TRBD2. CDR3 length equals 16 residues. Germline loops: CDR1 MDHEN, CDR2 SYDVKM. V lost 5 bases, J lost 8 bases, and 14 bases stayed unmatched. The CDR3 spells CASSLQAGVDIDEQFF. For the CDR3, the DNA is TGTGCCAGCAGTCTCCAAGCGGGAGTTGATATAGATGAGCAGTTCTTC.

V is TRBV4-1 and J is TRBJ2-2; 7 positions match TRBD2. The CDR3 length is 19 residues. The V gene end was trimmed by 0 bases and the J gene end by 0 bases; junction bases not matched to a gene: 10. Germline CDR1 reads MGHRA; CDR2 reads YSYEKL. The CDR3 DNA reads as TGCGCCAGCAGCCAAGAGCCCCGGCTAGCGGCCCCGAACACCGGGGAGCTGTTTTTT. This translates into CASSQEPRLAAPNTGELFF.

V is TRBV4-3 and J is TRBJ1-1; D is unresolved. Germline V gene sequence: CDR1 LGHNA, CDR2 YSLEER. Trimming cost V 6 bases and J 1 base, with 9 bases left between them. This CDR3 is built from 13 residues. The CDR3 DNA sequence: TGCGCCAGCAGAGGGAGCTCGAACACTGAAGCTTTCTTT. Protein: CASRGSSNTEAFF.

The chain uses TRBV14 and TRBJ2-6, with 8 positions matching TRBD1. Trimming removed 3 bases from V and 0 bases from J; junction bases left unmatched: 7. CDR3 length equals 18 residues. CDR1 is SGHDN, CDR2 FVKESK, per germline. CDR3 region: CASSHPDREVSGANVLTF. As DNA, the CDR3 is TGTGCCAGCAGCCACCCGGACAGGGAGGTCTCTGGGGCCAACGTCCTGACTTTC.

The rearrangement uses TRBV7-8 and TRBJ1-6; no reliable D call. CDR1 and CDR2 (germline): SGHVS, FQNEAQ. The ends were cut back, 5 bases at V and 10 bases at J, with 15 bases in the middle. The CDR3 extends over 14 amino acids. The CDR3, as DNA: TGTGCCAGCAGCCCCTCGGGGATTTGGTCACCCCTCCACTTT. Translating it yields CASSPSGIWSPLHF.

The genes are TRBV9 and TRBJ1-2; D gene uncertain. V was cut by 0 bases and J by 0 bases, with 9 bases left in between. Per germline, CDR1 SGDLS and CDR2 YYNGEE. The CDR3 extends over 15 amino acids. The CDR3 nucleotides are TGTGCCAGCAGCGTAGGCAGCGAAGCTAACTATGGCTACACCTTC. This encodes CASSVGSEANYGYTF.